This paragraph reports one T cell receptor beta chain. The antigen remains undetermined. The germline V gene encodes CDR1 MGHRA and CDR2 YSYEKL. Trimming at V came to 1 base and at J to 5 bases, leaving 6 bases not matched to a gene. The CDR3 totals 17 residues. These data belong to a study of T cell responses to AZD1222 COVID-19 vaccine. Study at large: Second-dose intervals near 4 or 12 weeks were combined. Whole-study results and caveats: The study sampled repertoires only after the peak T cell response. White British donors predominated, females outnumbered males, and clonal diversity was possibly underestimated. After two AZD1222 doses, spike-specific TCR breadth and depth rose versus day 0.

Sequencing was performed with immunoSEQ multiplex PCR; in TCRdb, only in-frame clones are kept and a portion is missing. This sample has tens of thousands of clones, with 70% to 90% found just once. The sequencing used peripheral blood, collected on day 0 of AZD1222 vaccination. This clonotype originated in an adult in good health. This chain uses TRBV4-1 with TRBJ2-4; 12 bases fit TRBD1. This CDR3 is CASSQAVGTGGQNIQYF. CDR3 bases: TGCGCCAGCAGCCAAGCTGTCGGGACAGGGGGCCAAAACATTCAGTACTTC.